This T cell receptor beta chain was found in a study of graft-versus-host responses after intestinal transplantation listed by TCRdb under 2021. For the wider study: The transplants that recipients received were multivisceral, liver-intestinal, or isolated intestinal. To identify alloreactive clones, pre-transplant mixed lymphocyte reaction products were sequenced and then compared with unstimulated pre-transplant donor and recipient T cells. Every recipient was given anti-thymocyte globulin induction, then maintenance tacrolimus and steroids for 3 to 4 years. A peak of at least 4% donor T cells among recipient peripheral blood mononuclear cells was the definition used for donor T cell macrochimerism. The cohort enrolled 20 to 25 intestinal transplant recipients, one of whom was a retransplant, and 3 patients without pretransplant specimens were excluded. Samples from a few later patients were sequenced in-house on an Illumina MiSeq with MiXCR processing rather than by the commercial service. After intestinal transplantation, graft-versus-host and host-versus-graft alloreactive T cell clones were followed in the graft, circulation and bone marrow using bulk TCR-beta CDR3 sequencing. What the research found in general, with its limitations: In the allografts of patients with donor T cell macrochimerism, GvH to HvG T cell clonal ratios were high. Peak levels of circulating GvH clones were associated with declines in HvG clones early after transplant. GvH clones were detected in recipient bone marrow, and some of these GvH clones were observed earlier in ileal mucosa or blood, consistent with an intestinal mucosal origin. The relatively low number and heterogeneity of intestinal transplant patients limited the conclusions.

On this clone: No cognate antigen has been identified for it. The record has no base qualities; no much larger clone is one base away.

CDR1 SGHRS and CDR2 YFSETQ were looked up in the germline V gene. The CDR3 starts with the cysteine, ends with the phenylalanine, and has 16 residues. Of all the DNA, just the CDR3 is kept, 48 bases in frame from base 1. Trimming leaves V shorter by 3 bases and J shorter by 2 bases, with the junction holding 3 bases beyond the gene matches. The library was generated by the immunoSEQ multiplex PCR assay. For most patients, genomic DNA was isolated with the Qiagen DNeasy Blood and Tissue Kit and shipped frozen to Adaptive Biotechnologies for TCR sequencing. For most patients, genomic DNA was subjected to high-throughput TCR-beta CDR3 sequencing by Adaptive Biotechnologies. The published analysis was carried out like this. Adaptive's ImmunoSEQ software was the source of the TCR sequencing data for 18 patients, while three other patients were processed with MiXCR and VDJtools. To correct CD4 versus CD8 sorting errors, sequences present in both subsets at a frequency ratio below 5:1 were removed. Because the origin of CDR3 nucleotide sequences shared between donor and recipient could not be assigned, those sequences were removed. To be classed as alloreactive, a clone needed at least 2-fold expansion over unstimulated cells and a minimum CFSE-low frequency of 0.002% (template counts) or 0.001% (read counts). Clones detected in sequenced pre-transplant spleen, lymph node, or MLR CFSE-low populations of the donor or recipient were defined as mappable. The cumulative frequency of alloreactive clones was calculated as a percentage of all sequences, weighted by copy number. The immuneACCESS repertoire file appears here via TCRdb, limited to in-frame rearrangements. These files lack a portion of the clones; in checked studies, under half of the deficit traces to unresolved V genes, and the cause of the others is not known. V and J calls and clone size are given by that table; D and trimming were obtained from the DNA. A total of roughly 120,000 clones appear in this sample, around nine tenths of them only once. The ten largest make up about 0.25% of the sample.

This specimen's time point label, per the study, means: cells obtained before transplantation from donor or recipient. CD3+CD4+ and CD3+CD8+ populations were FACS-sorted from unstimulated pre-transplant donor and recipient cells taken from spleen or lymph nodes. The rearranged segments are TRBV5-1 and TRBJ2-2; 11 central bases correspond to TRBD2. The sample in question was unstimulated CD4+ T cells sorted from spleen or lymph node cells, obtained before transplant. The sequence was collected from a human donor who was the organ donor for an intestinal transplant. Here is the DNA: TGCGCCAGCAGCTCGGGGACTAGCGGAAACACCGGGGAGCTGTTTTTT. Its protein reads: CASSSGTSGNTGELFF.